The 30 T cell receptor beta chains below were found in one sample sequenced in a study of radiotherapy plus CTLA-4 blockade in lung cancer. Libraries were prepared by immunoSEQ multiplex PCR; TCRdb keeps only in-frame clonotypes and omits some of them. The table records over 85,000 clones, around 84% of them present only once. Sequencing used peripheral blood, obtained from a patient treated with radiotherapy plus ipilimumab. These receptor sequences come from a human donor with non-small cell lung cancer that progressed on radiotherapy plus ipilimumab.

The V call is TRBV6-6, the J call TRBJ1-1, with TRBD1 matching over 11 bases. Losses at the gene ends were 4 bases for V and 3 bases for J; bases not matched to a gene: 4. The CDR3 runs to 15 residues. The germline CDR1 and CDR2 sequences are MNHNY and SVGAGI (reference sequence). CDR3 loop: CASSWTGGSYTEAFF. In nucleotides, the CDR3 is TGTGCCAGCAGTTGGACAGGGGGCTCGTACACTGAAGCTTTCTTT.

CDR3 sequence reads: CASSVADRGGHNEQFF. The CDR3 DNA reads TGTGCCAGCAGCGTGGCGGACAGGGGCGGACACAATGAGCAGTTCTTC. The chain combines TRBV9 with TRBJ2-1; 9 bases are shared with TRBD1. After removal of 2 bases from V and 5 bases from J, the junction contained 8 bases not matched to a gene. In germline, CDR1 is SGDLS, CDR2 YYNGEE. The CDR3 is 16 amino acids. The entire variable domain, with the rest obtained from reference TRBV9 and TRBJ2-1, is as follows: DSGVTQTPKHLITATGQRVTLRCSPRSGDLSVYWYQQSLDQGLQFLIQYYNGEERAKGNILERFSAQQFPDLHSELNLSSLELGDSALYFCASSVADRGGHNEQFFGPGTRLTVL.

The rearrangement links TRBV19 to TRBJ2-3; D unresolved. Germline V gives CDR1 LNHDA, CDR2 SQIVND (reference sequence). The V and J ends lost 7 bases and 2 bases respectively, with 10 bases between them. CDR3 size: 13 residues. The CDR3 sequence: CASKAANTDTQYF. The CDR3 coding sequence is TGTGCCAGTAAGGCGGCCAACACAGATACGCAGTATTTT.

The V call is TRBV28, the J call TRBJ1-5; weak D call: TRBD1 (5 bases). The CDR3 extends over 15 amino acids. Per germline, CDR1 MDHEN and CDR2 SYDVKM. Trimming shortened V by 6 bases and J by 1 base, and 13 bases separated the two germline ends. Here the CDR3 DNA reads TGTGCCAGCAGGATCCAGGGCTGGAGCAATCAGCCCCAGCATTTT. Its protein product is CASRIQGWSNQPQHF.

The J gene is TRBJ2-1, the V gene TRBV6-5; D not certain. Trimming stripped 0 bases from V and 6 bases from J, with 6 bases between. Germline CDR1 is MNHEY and CDR2 is SVGAGI. The CDR3 has 13 residues. CDR3: CASSYSLGNEQFF. The CDR3 DNA reads as TGTGCCAGCAGTTACTCGCTCGGCAATGAGCAGTTCTTC.

For the CDR3, the DNA is TGCGCCAGCGGCCTAAACGACATTCAGTACTTC. It specifies CASGLNDIQYF. This rearrangement joins TRBV4-1 to TRBJ2-4, with no clear D. This CDR3 spans 11 amino acids. Per germline, CDR1 MGHRA and CDR2 YSYEKL. Deletions cut 8 bases from V and 8 bases from J, with 10 bases between.

This chain uses TRBV6-5 with TRBJ1-5; the D is unclear. The CDR3 length is 11 residues. Germline CDR1 is MNHEY and CDR2 is SVGAGI. The ends were cut back, 6 bases at V and 2 bases at J, with 2 bases in the middle. The CDR3, as DNA: TGTGCCAGCAGACGCAATCAGCCCCAGCATTTT. This translates into CASRRNQPQHF.

Note on this clone: The junction shows a germline mismatch at one end, possibly a read error. This chain uses TRBV19 with TRBJ2-7, with 7 bases matching TRBD1. Germline V gene lookup returns CDR1 LNHDA and CDR2 SQIVND (reference sequence). The CDR3 contains 15 residues. The CDR3 bases are TGTGCCAGTAGTATAGCCCCGGGACAGTCCTACGGGCAGTACTTC. Translation: CASSIAPGQSYGQYF.

This sequence joins TRBV7-8 and TRBJ1-5; 8 nucleotides align to TRBD1. V lost 2 bases and J lost 6; bases outside the gene matches: 6. The CDR3 is made up of 15 amino acids. The germline V gene encodes CDR1 SGHVS and CDR2 FQNEAQ. Here the CDR3 reads CASSLNNRGVQPQHF. CDR3 DNA sequence: TGTGCCAGCAGCTTAAATAACAGGGGGGTTCAGCCCCAGCATTTT.

The chain employs TRBV11-2 and TRBJ2-2, with D possibly being TRBD1 (6 bases). CDR1 and CDR2 (germline): SGHAT, FQNNGV. Trimming removed 5 bases at V and 2 bases at J, with 15 bases between. The CDR3 is made up of 16 amino acids. The CDR3 region has the DNA TGTGCCAGCAGCCTCCGACAGGTTCCAAACACCGGGGAGCTGTTTTTT. This gives the protein CASSLRQVPNTGELFF.

This clone was detected a few times. V and J are TRBV18 and TRBJ1-4; possible D gene TRBD1, 6 bases. The germline gives CDR1 KGHSH, CDR2 LQKENI. The CDR3 is 14 amino acids. The V end was cut by 6 bases, the J end by 4 bases, with 12 bases between. DNA of the CDR3: TGTGCCAGCTCTCGAGACAGGATTAATGAAAAACTGTTTTTT. Translating gives CASSRDRINEKLFF.

DNA of the CDR3: TGTGCCAGCAGCTACCCCCAGGCAGGGCGAAATGAGCAGTTCTTC. This translates into CASSYPQAGRNEQFF. V gene TRBV7-9 combines with J gene TRBJ2-1; D may be TRBD1 (5 bases). V was clipped by 4 bases and J by 7 bases, with 17 bases between them. Germline CDR1 is SEHNR and CDR2 is FQNEAQ (reference sequence). The CDR3 covers 15 residues. Combining the CDR3 with reference TRBV7-9 and TRBJ2-1 gives the whole variable domain DTGVSQNPRHKITKRGQNVTFRCDPISEHNRLYWYRQTLGQGPEFLTYFQNEAQLEKSRLLSDRFSAERPKGSFSTLEIQRTEQGDSAMYLCASSYPQAGRNEQFFGPGTRLTVL.

The chain is built from TRBV30 and TRBJ2-7; TRBD2 matches 7 bases. This CDR3 is built from 13 residues. Trimming at V came to 6 bases and at J to 6 bases, leaving 11 bases not matched to a gene. Germline CDR1 GTSNPN, CDR2 SVGIG (reference sequence). CDR3 DNA sequence: TGTGCCTGCACATGGACTAGTTTCGGCGAGCAGTACGTC. Its translation: CACTWTSFGEQYV.

Written as DNA, the CDR3 is TGTGCCAGCAGTTCGACAGGGGGCAATCAGCCCCAGCATTTT. Its protein is CASSSTGGNQPQHF. This rearrangement joins TRBV6-1 to TRBJ1-5, with TRBD1 matching 8 bases. The V gene end was trimmed by 5 bases and the J gene end by 2 bases; junction bases not matched to a gene: 2. The CDR3 sequence is 14 residues long. Per germline, CDR1 MNHNS and CDR2 SASEGT.

V and J are TRBV28 and TRBJ2-2, with no clear D. In germline, CDR1 is MDHEN, CDR2 SYDVKM. This CDR3 region has 13 residues. Trimming stripped 6 bases from V and 0 bases from J, with 5 bases between. Written as DNA, the CDR3 is TGTGCCAGCAGGCTCACGAACACCGGGGAGCTGTTTTTT. Its protein is CASRLTNTGELFF. Combining the CDR3 with reference TRBV28 and TRBJ2-2 gives the whole variable domain DVKVTQSSRYLVKRTGEKVFLECVQDMDHENMFWYRQDPGLGLRLIYFSYDVKMKEKGDIPEGYSVSREKKERFSLILESASTNQTSMYLCASRLTNTGELFFGEGSRLTVL.

The chain couples TRBV13 to TRBJ2-6, with TRBD2 as a possible D gene (5 bases). Between the trimmed V and J ends, which lost 2 bases and 0 bases, there was a span of 8 bases. This CDR3 is 16 amino acids long. Germline V gives CDR1 PRHDT, CDR2 FYEKMQ (reference sequence). CDR3 protein: CASSLYGSSGANVLTF. CDR3 DNA sequence: TGTGCCAGCAGCTTATATGGGAGCTCTGGGGCCAACGTCCTGACTTTC. The full variable domain, rest sourced from reference TRBV13 and TRBJ2-6, is AAGVIQSPRHLIKEKRETATLKCYPIPRHDTVYWYQQGPGQDPQFLISFYEKMQSDKGSIPDRFSAQQFSDYHSELNMSSLELGDSALYFCASSLYGSSGANVLTFGAGSRLTVL.

V and J are TRBV27 and TRBJ2-1; D may be TRBD1 (6 bases). CDR1 is MNHEY and CDR2 is SMNVEV in the germline V gene (reference sequence). There are 16 residues in the CDR3. The V and J ends lost 4 bases and 4 bases respectively, with 17 bases between them. CDR3 amino acids: CASSSAQGRSYNEQFF. CDR3 coding DNA: TGTGCCAGCAGTTCAGCACAGGGACGTTCATACAATGAGCAGTTCTTC.

The chain couples TRBV29-1 to TRBJ1-1, with unresolved D. Deletions cut 4 bases from V and 5 bases from J, with 17 bases between. The germline gives CDR1 SQVTM, CDR2 ANQGSEA. This CDR3 contains 14 residues. The CDR3 spells CSVVKAAVGTEAFF. DNA of the CDR3: TGCAGCGTTGTGAAAGCGGCCGTTGGAACTGAAGCTTTCTTT.

This clone was observed a handful of times. The genes are TRBV28 and TRBJ2-7, with 9 bases fitting TRBD1. From germline, CDR1 is MDHEN and CDR2 SYDVKM. This CDR3 comprises 12 residues. The CDR3: CGSGTGPRGQYF. CDR3 DNA: TGTGGGAGCGGGACAGGGCCCCGAGGGCAGTACTTC.

This rearrangement joins TRBV18 to TRBJ2-2; 12 nucleotides line up with TRBD1. Germline V gene lookup returns CDR1 KGHSH and CDR2 LQKENI. CDR3 length equals 18 residues. Unmatched junction bases numbered 5, after V lost 3 bases and J lost 0 bases. CDR3 residues: CASSPRDRGPSNTGELFF. For the CDR3, the DNA is TGTGCCAGCTCACCGAGGGACAGGGGGCCTTCGAACACCGGGGAGCTGTTTTTT.

J is TRBJ2-5 and V is TRBV7-9, with TRBD1 as a possible D gene (5 bases). Trimming pared 5 bases from V and 1 base from J, leaving 14 bases between. This CDR3 region has 15 residues. Germline assignment: CDR1 SEHNR and CDR2 FQNEAQ (reference sequence). This CDR3 reads CASSPRRQGQETQYF. The CDR3 DNA reads as TGTGCCAGCAGCCCACGGCGGCAGGGCCAAGAGACCCAGTACTTC.

The chain couples TRBV6-1 to TRBJ2-7; weak D call: TRBD1 (6 bases). This CDR3 has 16 residues. V gave up 1 base and J gave up 5 bases, with 18 bases separating them. Germline CDR1 and CDR2: MNHNS and SASEGT. The CDR3 coding sequence is TGTGCCAGCAGTGAAGAGGCTGACAGGTATATAGACGAGCAGTACGTC. This codes for CASSEEADRYIDEQYV.

The V gene is TRBV2, the J gene TRBJ2-7; D remains unclear. This CDR3 is built from 11 residues. Germline lookup yields CDR1 SNHLY and CDR2 FYNNEI. Trimming took 1 base from V and 3 from J, leaving 1 base between them. CDR3 sequence: CASSEGYEQYF. For the CDR3, the DNA is TGTGCCAGCAGTGAAGGCTACGAGCAGTACTTC.

This clone has only a few counts. The CDR3 sequence is CASSSRTGTDTQYF. For the CDR3, the DNA is TGTGCCAGCAGCTCTCGGACAGGGACAGATACGCAGTATTTT. The J gene is TRBJ2-3, the V gene TRBV5-4, with 8 bases identical to TRBD1. The J segment lost 3 bases and the V segment lost 3 bases, leaving 3 bases of the junction unmatched. This CDR3 comprises 14 residues. The germline CDR1 and CDR2 sequences are SGHNT and YYREEE (reference sequence).

The V and J genes are TRBV28 and TRBJ1-4; 7 nucleotides line up with TRBD1. V shed 6 bases, J shed 4 bases, and the junction held 8 bases outside the gene matches. The germline V gene has CDR1 MDHEN and CDR2 SYDVKM. CDR3 length equals 15 residues. CDR3: CASRRTDRSNEKLFF. CDR3 DNA sequence: TGTGCCAGCAGGAGGACGGACAGGAGTAATGAAAAACTGTTTTTT.

The CDR3 nucleotides are TGTGCCAGCAGGGGTTGGGATCTACGCACAGATACGCAGTATTTT. Its translation: CASRGWDLRTDTQYF. This chain uses TRBV2 with TRBJ2-3; unclear D gene. This CDR3 contains 15 residues. Germline CDR1 is SNHLY and CDR2 is FYNNEI. Trimming stripped 6 bases from V and 1 base from J, with 14 bases between. The full variable domain, with the rest looked up from reference TRBV2 and TRBJ2-3, is EPEVTQTPSHQVTQMGQEVILRCVPISNHLYFYWYRQILGQKVEFLVSFYNNEISEKSEIFDDQFSVERPDGSNFTLKIRSTKLEDSAMYFCASRGWDLRTDTQYFGPGTRLTVL.

The chain couples TRBV10-3 to TRBJ2-3; D unresolved. The V end was cut by 4 bases, the J end by 2 bases, with 13 bases between. The CDR3 extends over 15 amino acids. Per the germline V gene, CDR1 is ENHRY and CDR2 is SYGVKD. This chain's CDR3 is CAISGGEGYTDTQYF. For the CDR3, the DNA is TGTGCCATCAGTGGAGGAGAAGGCTACACAGATACGCAGTATTTT.

CDR3 nucleotides: TGCGCCAGCATCACCCCCCAGACAGGCACTGAAGCTTTCTTT. This codes for CASITPQTGTEAFF. The V call is TRBV10-1, the J call TRBJ1-1, with D tentatively TRBD1 (6 bases). Trimming pared 7 bases from V and 4 bases from J, leaving 16 bases between. Per germline, CDR1 WNHNN and CDR2 SYGVQD (reference sequence). This CDR3 contains 14 residues.

The chain joins TRBV27 to TRBJ2-2; D may be TRBD1 or TRBD2 (5 bases each). Germline V gene sequence: CDR1 MNHEY, CDR2 SMNVEV (reference sequence). With 8 bases removed from V and 4 bases from J, the gap between germline ends came to 17 bases. The CDR3 is 15 amino acids. CDR3 sequence (DNA): TGTGCCAGCCAACGGGTGGGGGTCCTCACCGGGGAGCTGTTTTTT. It specifies CASQRVGVLTGELFF.

The chain combines TRBV19 with TRBJ1-1; D unclear. Germline-derived CDR1 and CDR2 are LNHDA and SQIVND (reference sequence). The CDR3 spans 13 residues. V lost 3 bases and J lost 3, with 8 bases in between. The CDR3 sequence is CASSIRRDTEAFF. DNA for the CDR3: TGTGCCAGTAGTATTCGGAGGGACACTGAAGCTTTCTTT.